This is a list of T cell receptor beta chains from one sample in a study of shared clonotypes between healthy human individuals. Data came from immunoSEQ multiplex PCR; TCRdb stores just in-frame clones and leaves some out. The table includes about 1 million clones, about 76% detected once. Sequencing was performed on memory CD4+ T cells sorted from blood. These receptors came from a man between 18 and 29 years old in good health. CDR3s include the opening cysteine and the closing phenylalanine or tryptophan. The order of the fields is V gene, J gene, CDR3 protein.

v_gene: TRBV18
j_gene: TRBJ1-3
CDR3aa: CASSPQSSGNTIYF

v_gene: TRBV5-1
j_gene: TRBJ2-1
CDR3aa: CASSLGGGLNYNEQFF

v_gene: TRBV28
j_gene: TRBJ1-5
CDR3aa: CASIRSNQPQHF

v_gene: TRBV27
j_gene: TRBJ1-2
CDR3aa: CASSSGQGGQRDGYTF

v_gene: TRBV5-1
j_gene: TRBJ2-3
CDR3aa: CASRSGTETDTQYF

v_gene: TRBV7-8
j_gene: TRBJ2-3
CDR3aa: CASSSSTGNTDTQYF

v_gene: TRBV6-5
j_gene: TRBJ1-6
CDR3aa: CASSSDGNNSPLHF

v_gene: TRBV19
j_gene: TRBJ1-2
CDR3aa: CASGGQSYGYTF

v_gene: TRBV10-3
j_gene: TRBJ2-5
CDR3aa: CAISPSGTGTSGSETQYF

v_gene: TRBV19
j_gene: TRBJ1-2
CDR3aa: CASSIIPGARLSLGYGYTF

v_gene: TRBV7-2
j_gene: TRBJ1-5
CDR3aa: CASSNSAGWPQHF

v_gene: TRBV5-1
j_gene: TRBJ1-1
CDR3aa: CASSLVDSNEQAEAFF